The clone carrying this TCR beta chain has more than one count but fewer than ten. Its specificity is not known. The sample comes from a study of vaccination effects on CD4 cells after COVID-19. Within the ViraFEST assay, antigen-specific CD4+ T cells underwent expansion with viral peptide pools prior to sequencing. After more than 8 days in culture, the CD4+ T cells were isolated. Their SARS-CoV-2 infection, verified by PCR, occurred between March and December 2020. Assay used: immunoSEQ multiplex PCR; TCRdb lists only in-frame clones, some missing. The repertoire has roughly 17,000 clones, around 76% of them found once; the top ten carry 15% to 20%. Study findings and constraints: Marked clonal contraction was seen in infection- and vaccine-induced clones late after vaccination.

This receptor was identified in a human donor who had a prior SARS-CoV-2 infection. The sample in question was CD4+ T cells from PBMCs cultured with SARS-CoV-2 spike peptides, obtained before COVID-19 vaccination.

CDR3 loop: CASSSIGGGREQYF. CDR3 coding DNA: TGTGCCAGCAGTTCTATTGGAGGGGGTAGGGAGCAGTACTTC. This chain connects TRBV27 to TRBJ2-7; D tentatively reads TRBD1 or TRBD2 (6 bases each). Germline V gene lookup returns CDR1 MNHEY and CDR2 SMNVEV (reference sequence). The CDR3 has 14 residues. V was shortened by 4 bases and J by 7 bases, with 17 bases between the two germline ends.